This T cell receptor (beta chain) is from a study of T cell responses to AZD1222 COVID-19 vaccine. The study, taken as a whole, reports: When two AZD1222 doses had been given, Spike-specific TCR breadth and depth rose. Repertoires were sampled only after the peak T cell response. Along spike, vaccine-associated CD4 TCRs were found throughout, with dominance at 160-218 and 743-854.

Points on this clone: The antigen remains undetermined.

Trimming took 3 bases from V and 6 from J; bases not matched to a gene: 5. Germline loops: CDR1 WNHNN, CDR2 SYGVQD (reference sequence). This CDR3 comprises 16 residues. The assay was immunoSEQ multiplex PCR, and TCRdb's table has in-frame clones only and misses some. The table lists about 110,000 clones, around 89% of them singletons. The sequencing used peripheral blood, collected on day 0 of AZD1222 vaccination. The chain employs TRBV10-1 and TRBJ2-2, with 12 positions matching TRBD2. The origin of this receptor is an adult in good health. CDR3 protein: CASSDRTSGDAGELFF. For the CDR3, the DNA is TGCGCCAGCAGTGACCGGACTAGCGGGGATGCCGGGGAGCTGTTTTTT.